This T cell receptor (beta chain) was profiled in a study of blood T cell repertoires in COVID-19. About the study: The United States, Italy and Spain were the sources of the acute and convalescent COVID-19 samples.

Participants spanned ages about 18 to 100 years and resided in 20 to 30 US areas. In assigning cohorts, the study relied on participant-reported clinical history. Assay: immunoSEQ multiplex PCR; the TCRdb copy retains only in-frame clones and omits some. Of some 240,000 clones listed, under 90% are singletons. CDR3 length: 15 amino acids. Germline assignment: CDR1 SNHLY and CDR2 FYNNEI. J was trimmed by 6 bases and V by 10 bases; bases with no gene match: 12. This clonotype was obtained from a man in his thirties or forties with acute COVID-19. The rearrangement joins TRBV2 to TRBJ2-2, with TRBD1 matching over 9 bases. Sequencing was done on a sample of PBMCs or T cells enriched from blood (not recorded which). The CDR3 loop is CATRAGTGRAGELFF. CDR3 DNA sequence: TGTGCCACCCGCGCTGGGACAGGGAGGGCCGGGGAGCTGTTTTTT.